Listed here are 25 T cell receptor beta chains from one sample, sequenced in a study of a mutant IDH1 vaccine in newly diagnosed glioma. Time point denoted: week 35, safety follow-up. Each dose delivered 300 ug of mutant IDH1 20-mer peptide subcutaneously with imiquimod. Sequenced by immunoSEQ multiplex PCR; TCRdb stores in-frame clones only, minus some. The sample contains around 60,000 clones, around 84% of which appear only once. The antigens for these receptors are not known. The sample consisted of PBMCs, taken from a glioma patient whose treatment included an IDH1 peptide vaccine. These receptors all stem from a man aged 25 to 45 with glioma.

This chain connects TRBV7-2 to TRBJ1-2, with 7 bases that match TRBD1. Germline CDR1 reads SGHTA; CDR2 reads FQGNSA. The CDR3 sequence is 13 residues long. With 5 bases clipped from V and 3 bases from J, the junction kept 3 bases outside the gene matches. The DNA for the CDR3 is TGTGCCAGCAGCCCCCAGGGGGACTATGGCTACACCTTC. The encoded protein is CASSPQGDYGYTF.

The CDR3: CASSSMTGLTEETQYF. DNA for the CDR3: TGTGCCAGCAGCTCCATGACAGGTCTAACCGAAGAGACCCAGTACTTC. The chain combines TRBV13 with TRBJ2-5, with D maybe TRBD1 (6 bases). Trimming cost V 4 bases and J 3 bases, with 18 bases left between them. The CDR3 has 16 amino acids. Germline CDR1 and CDR2: PRHDT and FYEKMQ (reference sequence).

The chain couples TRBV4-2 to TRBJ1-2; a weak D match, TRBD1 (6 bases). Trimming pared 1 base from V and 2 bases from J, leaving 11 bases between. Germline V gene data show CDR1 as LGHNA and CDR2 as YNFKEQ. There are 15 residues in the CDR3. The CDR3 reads CASSQVSQGNYGYTF. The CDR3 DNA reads TGTGCCAGCAGCCAAGTTTCACAGGGAAACTATGGCTACACCTTC.

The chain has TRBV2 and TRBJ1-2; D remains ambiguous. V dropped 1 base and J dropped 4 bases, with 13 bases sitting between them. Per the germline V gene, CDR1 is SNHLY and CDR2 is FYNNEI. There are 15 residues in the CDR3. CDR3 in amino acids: CASSEDPRNSYGYTF. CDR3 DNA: TGTGCCAGCAGTGAAGATCCCCGAAATTCCTATGGCTACACCTTC.

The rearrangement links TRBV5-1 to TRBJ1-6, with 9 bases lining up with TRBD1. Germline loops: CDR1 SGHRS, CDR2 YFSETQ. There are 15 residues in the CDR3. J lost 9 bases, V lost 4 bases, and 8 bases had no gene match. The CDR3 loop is CASSVRDRETSPLHF. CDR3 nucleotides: TGCGCCAGCAGCGTCCGGGACAGGGAGACTTCACCCCTCCACTTT.

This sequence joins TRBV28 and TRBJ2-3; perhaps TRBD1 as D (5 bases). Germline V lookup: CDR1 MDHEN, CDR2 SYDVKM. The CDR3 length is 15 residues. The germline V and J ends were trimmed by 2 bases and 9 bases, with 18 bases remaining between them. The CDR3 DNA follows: TGTGCCAGCAGTTTACCGGGCCCCGCTTCAGGGACGCAGTATTTT. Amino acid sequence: CASSLPGPASGTQYF. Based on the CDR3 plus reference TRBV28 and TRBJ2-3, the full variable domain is DVKVTQSSRYLVKRTGEKVFLECVQDMDHENMFWYRQDPGLGLRLIYFSYDVKMKEKGDIPEGYSVSREKKERFSLILESASTNQTSMYLCASSLPGPASGTQYFGPGTRLTVL.

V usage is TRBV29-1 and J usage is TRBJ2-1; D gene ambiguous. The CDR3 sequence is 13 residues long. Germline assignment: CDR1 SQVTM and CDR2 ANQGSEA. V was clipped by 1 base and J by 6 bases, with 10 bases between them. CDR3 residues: CSVEVDRANEQFF. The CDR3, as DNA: TGCAGCGTTGAAGTGGACCGGGCCAATGAGCAGTTCTTC.

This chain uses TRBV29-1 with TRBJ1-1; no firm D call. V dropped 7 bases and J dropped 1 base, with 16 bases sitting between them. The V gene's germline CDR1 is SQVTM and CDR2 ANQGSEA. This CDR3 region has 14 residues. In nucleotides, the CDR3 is TGCAGCGCCTCGCTTCTTACACAGAACACTGAAGCTTTCTTT. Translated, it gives CSASLLTQNTEAFF.

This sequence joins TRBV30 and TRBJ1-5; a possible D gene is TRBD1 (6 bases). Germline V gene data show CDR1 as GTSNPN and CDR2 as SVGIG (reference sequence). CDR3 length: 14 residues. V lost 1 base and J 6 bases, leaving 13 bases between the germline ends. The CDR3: CAWSGRQGFQPQHF. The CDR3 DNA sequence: TGTGCCTGGAGTGGACGGCAGGGGTTTCAGCCCCAGCATTTT.

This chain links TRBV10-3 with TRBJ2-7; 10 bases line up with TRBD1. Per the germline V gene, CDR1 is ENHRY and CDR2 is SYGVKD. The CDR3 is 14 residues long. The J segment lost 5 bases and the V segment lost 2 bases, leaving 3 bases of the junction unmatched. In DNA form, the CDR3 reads TGTGCCATCAGTGAGGGGGACAGGGGCCACGAGCAGTACTTC. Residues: CAISEGDRGHEQYF.

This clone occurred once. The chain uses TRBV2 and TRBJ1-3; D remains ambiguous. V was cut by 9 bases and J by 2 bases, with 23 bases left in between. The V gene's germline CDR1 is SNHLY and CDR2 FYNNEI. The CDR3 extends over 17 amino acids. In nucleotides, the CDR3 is TGTGCCAGTCGGGCAGCCCGGGGTTCGGCTCCTGGAAACACCATATATTTT. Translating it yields CASRAARGSAPGNTIYF.

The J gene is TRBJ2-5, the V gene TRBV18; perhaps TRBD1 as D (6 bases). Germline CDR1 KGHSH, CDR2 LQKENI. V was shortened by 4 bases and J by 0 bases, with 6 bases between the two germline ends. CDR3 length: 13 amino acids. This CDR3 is CASSRQDQETQYF. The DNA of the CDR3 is TGTGCCAGCTCACGACAGGACCAAGAGACCCAGTACTTC. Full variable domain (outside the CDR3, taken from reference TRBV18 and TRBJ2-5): NAGVMQNPRHLVRRRGQEARLRCSPMKGHSHVYWYRQLPEEGLKFMVYLQKENIIDESGMPKERFSAEFPKEGPSILRIQQVVRGDSAAYFCASSRQDQETQYFGPGTRLLVL.

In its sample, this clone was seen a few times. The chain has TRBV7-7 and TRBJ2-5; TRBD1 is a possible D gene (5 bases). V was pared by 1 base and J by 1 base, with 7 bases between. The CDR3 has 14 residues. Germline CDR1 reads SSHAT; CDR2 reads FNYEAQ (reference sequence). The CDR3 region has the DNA TGTGCCAGCAGCTTAGGGGGCCTCCAAGAGACCCAGTACTTC. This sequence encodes CASSLGGLQETQYF.

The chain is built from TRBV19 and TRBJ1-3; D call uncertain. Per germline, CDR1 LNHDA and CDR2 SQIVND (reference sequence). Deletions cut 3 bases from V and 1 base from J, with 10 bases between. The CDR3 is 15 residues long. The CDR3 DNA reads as TGTGCCAGTAGTATTACAGCCTCATCTGGAAACACCATATATTTT. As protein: CASSITASSGNTIYF.

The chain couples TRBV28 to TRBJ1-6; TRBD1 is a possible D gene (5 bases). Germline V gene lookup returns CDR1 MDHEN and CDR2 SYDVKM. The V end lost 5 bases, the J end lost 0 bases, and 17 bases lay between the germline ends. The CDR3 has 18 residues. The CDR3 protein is CASSGRGGLSSYNSPLHF. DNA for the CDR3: TGTGCCAGCAGTGGCCGGGGGGGATTGAGCTCCTATAATTCACCCCTCCACTTT.

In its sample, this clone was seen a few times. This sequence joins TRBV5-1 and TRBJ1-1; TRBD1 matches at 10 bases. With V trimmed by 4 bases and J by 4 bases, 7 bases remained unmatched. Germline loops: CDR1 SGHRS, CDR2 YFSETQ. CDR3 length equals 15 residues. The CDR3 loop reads CASSLGQGLATEAFF. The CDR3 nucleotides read TGCGCCAGCAGCCTGGGACAGGGGTTGGCCACTGAAGCTTTCTTT. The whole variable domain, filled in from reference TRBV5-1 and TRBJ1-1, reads KAGVTQTPRYLIKTRGQQVTLSCSPISGHRSVSWYQQTPGQGLQFLFEYFSETQRNKGNFPGRFSGRQFSNSRSEMNVSTLELGDSALYLCASSLGQGLATEAFFGQGTRLTVV.

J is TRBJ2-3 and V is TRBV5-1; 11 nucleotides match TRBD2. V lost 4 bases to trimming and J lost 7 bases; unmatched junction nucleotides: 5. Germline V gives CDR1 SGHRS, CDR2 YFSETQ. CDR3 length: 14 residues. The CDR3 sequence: CASSTASGGHTQYF. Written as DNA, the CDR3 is TGCGCCAGCAGCACGGCTAGCGGGGGGCATACGCAGTATTTT.

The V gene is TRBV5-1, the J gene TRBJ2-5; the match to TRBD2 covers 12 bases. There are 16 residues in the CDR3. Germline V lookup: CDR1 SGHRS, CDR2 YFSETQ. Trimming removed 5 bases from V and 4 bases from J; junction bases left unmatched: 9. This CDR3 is CASSLPSGGAGETQYF. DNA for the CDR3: TGCGCCAGCAGTCTGCCTAGCGGGGGGGCCGGAGAGACCCAGTACTTC. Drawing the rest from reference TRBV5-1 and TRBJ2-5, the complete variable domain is KAGVTQTPRYLIKTRGQQVTLSCSPISGHRSVSWYQQTPGQGLQFLFEYFSETQRNKGNFPGRFSGRQFSNSRSEMNVSTLELGDSALYLCASSLPSGGAGETQYFGPGTRLLVL.

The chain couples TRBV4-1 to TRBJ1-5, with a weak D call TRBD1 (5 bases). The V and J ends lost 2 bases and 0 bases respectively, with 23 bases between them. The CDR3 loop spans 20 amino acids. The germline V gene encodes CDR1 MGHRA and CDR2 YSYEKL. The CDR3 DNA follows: TGCGCCAGCAGCCAATCCCCAGGGATGCCCCGCGTCGATAGCAATCAGCCCCAGCATTTT. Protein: CASSQSPGMPRVDSNQPQHF.

The CDR3 loop is CATSTGGSTGELFF. CDR3 nucleotides: TGTGCCACCAGTACAGGGGGCTCCACCGGGGAGCTGTTTTTT. The V call is TRBV18, the J call TRBJ2-2; 9 nucleotides align to TRBD1. With 10 bases clipped from V and 4 bases from J, the junction kept 7 bases outside the gene matches. This CDR3 is built from 14 residues. Germline values: CDR1 KGHSH, CDR2 LQKENI. The full variable domain, its missing parts supplied by reference TRBV18 and TRBJ2-2, is NAGVMQNPRHLVRRRGQEARLRCSPMKGHSHVYWYRQLPEEGLKFMVYLQKENIIDESGMPKERFSAEFPKEGPSILRIQQVVRGDSAAYFCATSTGGSTGELFFGEGSRLTVL.

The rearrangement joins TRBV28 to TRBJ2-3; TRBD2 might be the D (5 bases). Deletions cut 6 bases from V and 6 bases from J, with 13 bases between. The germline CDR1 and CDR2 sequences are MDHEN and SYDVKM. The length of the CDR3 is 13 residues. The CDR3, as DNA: TGTGCCAGCAGGGAGGTGGGTACGGATACGCAGTATTTT. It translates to CASREVGTDTQYF.

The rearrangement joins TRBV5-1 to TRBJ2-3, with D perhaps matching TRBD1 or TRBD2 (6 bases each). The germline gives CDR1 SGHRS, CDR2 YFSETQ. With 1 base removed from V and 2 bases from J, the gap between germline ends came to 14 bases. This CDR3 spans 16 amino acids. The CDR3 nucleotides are TGCGCCAGCAGCTTGCGGGGGCCCAGCCCCACAGATACGCAGTATTTT. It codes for CASSLRGPSPTDTQYF.

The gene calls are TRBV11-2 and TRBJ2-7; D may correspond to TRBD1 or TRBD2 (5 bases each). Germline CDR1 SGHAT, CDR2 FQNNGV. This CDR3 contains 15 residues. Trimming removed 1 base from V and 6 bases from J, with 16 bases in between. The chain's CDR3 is CASSLVRGKKGEQYF. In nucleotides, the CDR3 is TGTGCCAGCAGCTTAGTTCGGGGCAAGAAAGGCGAGCAGTACTTC. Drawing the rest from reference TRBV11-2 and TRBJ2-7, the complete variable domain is EAGVAQSPRYKIIEKRQSVAFWCNPISGHATLYWYQQILGQGPKLLIQFQNNGVVDDSQLPKDRFSAERLKGVDSTLKIQPAKLEDSAVYLCASSLVRGKKGEQYFGPGTRLTVT.

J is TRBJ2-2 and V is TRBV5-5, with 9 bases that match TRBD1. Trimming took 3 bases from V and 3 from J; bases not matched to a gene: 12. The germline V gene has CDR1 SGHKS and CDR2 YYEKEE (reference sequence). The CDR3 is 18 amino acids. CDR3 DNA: TGTGCCAGCAGCTCGAGGAAAGGGACAGGGTTAGACACCGGGGAGCTGTTTTTT. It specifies CASSSRKGTGLDTGELFF.

The CDR3 nucleotides are TGTGCCAGCAGCTTGGGGCTGGTCAGGGGGACGCAAGAGACCCAGTACTTC. Protein: CASSLGLVRGTQETQYF. The chain combines TRBV5-8 with TRBJ2-5, with 7 bases identical to TRBD1. The germline V gene has CDR1 SGHTS and CDR2 YDEGEE. Germline trimming cut 0 bases from V and 2 bases from J; bases unmatched to any gene: 10. The CDR3 is 17 amino acids.